Many counts were recorded for the clone carrying this TCR beta chain. This specimen belongs to a study of T cells in Graves' hyperthyroidism and ophthalmopathy. Regions amplified from RNA transcripts were the TCR beta CDR3 regions. First-round RT-PCR with HTBI primers amplified the TCR CDR3 region. One entry per CDR3 protein, called by TCRdb with MiXCR from the multiplex PCR reads. The data hold 250,000 or so distinct CDR3 sequences, with approximately 16% observed a single time. The V end lost 3 bases, the J end lost 10 bases, and 12 bases lay between the germline ends. The CDR3 has 12 residues. The germline V gene has CDR1 MDHEN and CDR2 SYDVKM.

The V and J genes are TRBV28 and TRBJ1-1; the D is unclear. The receptor was isolated from a woman aged 18-30 years with Graves' ophthalmopathy. Sequences were obtained from blood. CDR3 DNA: TGTGCCAGCAGTTTTGGGGTAGCAGCAGCTTTCTTT. Translation gives CASSFGVAAAFF.